This T cell receptor beta chain was recorded in a study of CD8+CD57+ T cells in acquired aplastic anemia. In the study overall: DNA per sorted CD4+ or CD8+ sample ranged about 0.17 to 30 ug, averaging roughly 3.3 ug. Study findings and constraints: Patients and controls were not found to differ significantly in CD8+ Simpson's diversity.

CD8+CD57+ cell expansion had been shown by flow cytometry in patients chosen for sequencing. Patients had not yet gotten any therapy when their blood was taken for sampling. This CDR3 contains 14 residues. Trimming pared 4 bases from V and 8 bases from J, leaving 13 bases between. Germline V gene sequence: CDR1 SGHRS, CDR2 YFSETQ. This clonotype has just one count. Its antigen is currently unknown. TCR beta VDJ combinations and CDR3 sequences were profiled from genomic DNA. TCRdb reprocessed the reads via MiXCR and lists one record per CDR3 protein. Of hundreds of thousands of distinct CDR3 sequences in the sample, less than 35% were seen once.

This chain uses TRBV5-1 with TRBJ1-6; the D gene is possibly TRBD1 (5 bases). This clonotype was obtained from a human donor with aplastic anemia. What was sequenced was sorted CD4+, CD8+, or CD8+CD57+ T cells (not recorded which) from PBMCs. CDR3 nucleotide sequence: TGCGCCAGCAGCGTAGGACAAACAGATTCACCCCTCCACTTT. It is translated as CASSVGQTDSPLHF.